The 23 T cell receptor beta chains reported below all come from one sample, sequenced in a study of shared clonotypes between healthy human individuals. CD45RO-negative cells were positively selected for CCR7, leaving out terminally differentiated effector memory CD45RA+ cells. TCRdb's table, derived via immunoSEQ multiplex PCR, lists solely in-frame clones and lacks some. Seen here are fewer than 850,000 clones, about 96% observed once, and the top ten hold about 0.21%. The sequenced sample consisted of naive CD8+ T cells sorted from blood. Source of these receptors: a man aged 25-45 years in good health.

V gene TRBV7-6 combines with J gene TRBJ2-3; D gene unclear. CDR3 length: 14 amino acids. CDR1 SGHVS and CDR2 FNYEAQ come from the germline V gene. Trimming cost V 0 bases and J 0 bases, with 4 bases left between them. CDR3: CASSLADSTDTQYF. Written as DNA, the CDR3 is TGTGCCAGCAGCTTAGCTGACAGCACAGATACGCAGTATTTT.

This rearrangement joins TRBV29-1 to TRBJ1-3, with D unresolved. Looked up from germline, CDR1 is SQVTM and CDR2 is ANQGSEA. Trimming removed 6 bases from V and 9 bases from J, with 12 bases in between. The CDR3 contains 11 residues. The CDR3 protein is CSVEEEGTIYF. The CDR3 DNA is TGCAGCGTGGAGGAGGAGGGCACCATATATTTT.

V usage is TRBV6-6 and J usage is TRBJ2-7, with D uncertain. With 5 bases removed from V and 2 bases from J, the gap between germline ends came to 16 bases. Germline CDR1 and CDR2: MNHNY and SVGAGI (reference sequence). CDR3 length equals 15 residues. The CDR3 reads CASSSFNPQTYEQYF. In nucleotides, the CDR3 is TGTGCCAGCAGTAGTTTCAACCCACAAACCTACGAGCAGTACTTC.

The chain has TRBV4-1 and TRBJ1-5; D is perhaps TRBD1 (5 bases). The CDR3 spans 13 residues. Germline values: CDR1 MGHRA, CDR2 YSYEKL. The ends were cut back, 0 bases at V and 7 bases at J, with 7 bases in the middle. In DNA form, the CDR3 reads TGCGCCAGCAGCCAAGAAAGGGGCCAGCCCCAGCATTTT. Its translation: CASSQERGQPQHF.

CDR3 nucleotides: TGTGCCAGCGCAAGGTCTCGGGAGCTTCGCACAGATACGCAGTATTTT. It codes for CASARSRELRTDTQYF. The chain has TRBV18 and TRBJ2-3; tentative D call: TRBD2 (6 bases). The V gene lost 8 bases and the J gene lost 1 base, with 19 bases spanning the gap. CDR1 and CDR2 (germline): KGHSH, LQKENI. The CDR3 extends over 16 amino acids.

The rearrangement joins TRBV9 to TRBJ2-7; D remains unclear. Trimming removed 1 base from V and 7 bases from J, with 12 bases in between. The CDR3 is 13 amino acids. Germline loops: CDR1 SGDLS, CDR2 YYNGEE. The CDR3: CASSVTSASEQYF. The CDR3 DNA reads TGTGCCAGCAGCGTAACGTCAGCATCTGAGCAGTACTTC.

The chain combines TRBV29-1 with TRBJ2-7, with 7 bases lining up with TRBD1. The junction had 12 bases not matched to a gene; V was cut back by 4 bases and J by 0 bases. The germline gives CDR1 SQVTM, CDR2 ANQGSEA. This CDR3 is 16 amino acids long. CDR3 sequence reads: CSVVGTDQISSYEQYF. CDR3 bases: TGCAGCGTTGTCGGGACAGACCAAATAAGCTCCTACGAGCAGTACTTC.

CDR3 nucleotide sequence: TGTGCCAGCGCACCTACCGGGGGGCTTTATAGCAATCAGCCCCAGCATTTT. It specifies CASAPTGGLYSNQPQHF. The chain carries TRBV7-9 and TRBJ1-5, with TRBD1 as a possible D gene (6 bases). The CDR3 is 17 amino acids. The V and J ends lost 8 bases and 0 bases respectively, with 20 bases between them. The germline gives CDR1 SEHNR, CDR2 FQNEAQ (reference sequence).

J is TRBJ2-1 and V is TRBV15; D remains ambiguous. Germline CDR1 LNHNV, CDR2 YYDKDF (reference sequence). The V end lost 5 bases, the J end lost 3 bases, and 8 bases lay between the germline ends. The CDR3 consists of 13 residues. CDR3 amino acids: CATSELGYNEQFF. The CDR3 nucleotides are TGTGCCACCAGCGAGCTAGGCTACAATGAGCAGTTCTTC.

Note on this clone: Other nucleotide sequences from this sample produce the same CDR3. The chain uses TRBV28 and TRBJ2-7, with D perhaps given as TRBD1 or TRBD2 (5 bases each). V was pared by 4 bases and J by 5 bases, with 9 bases between. CDR3 length: 12 amino acids. The germline gives CDR1 MDHEN, CDR2 SYDVKM. CDR3 residues: CASSYGTDEQYF. The CDR3 DNA follows: TGTGCCAGCAGTTACGGGACCGACGAGCAGTACTTC.

In DNA, the CDR3 is TGCGCCAGCAGCTTGGCTCTTGGGGACAGGGTAGATGGCTACACCTTC. Translation gives CASSLALGDRVDGYTF. V and J are TRBV5-1 and TRBJ1-2, with TRBD1 matching 9 bases. The CDR3 extends over 16 amino acids. With 0 bases clipped from V and 6 bases from J, the junction kept 9 bases outside the gene matches. Germline V gives CDR1 SGHRS, CDR2 YFSETQ.

The rearrangement joins TRBV11-2 to TRBJ2-5; D is perhaps TRBD1 (6 bases). CDR1 and CDR2 from the germline V gene are SGHAT and FQNNGV. This CDR3 has 16 amino acids. Trimming removed 6 bases at V and 3 bases at J, with 20 bases between. CDR3: CASRRRVRGWEETQYF. In DNA form, the CDR3 reads TGTGCCAGCAGACGAAGAGTAAGGGGGTGGGAAGAGACCCAGTACTTC.

This rearrangement joins TRBV11-2 to TRBJ2-1, with D perhaps matching TRBD2 (5 bases). The CDR3 contains 13 residues. V was shortened by 2 bases and J by 9 bases, with 11 bases between the two germline ends. CDR1 and CDR2 (germline): SGHAT, FQNNGV. The CDR3 DNA follows: TGTGCCAGCAGCTTAAATAACGCGGGTGAGCAGTTCTTC. Its protein is CASSLNNAGEQFF.

V gene TRBV5-4 combines with J gene TRBJ2-7; 11 nucleotides line up with TRBD2. V trimming: 4 bases; J trimming: 0 bases; junction bases outside the gene matches: 3. There are 15 residues in the CDR3. CDR1 is SGHNT and CDR2 is YYREEE in the germline V gene (reference sequence). The CDR3: CASSKGTSGSYEQYF. CDR3 bases: TGTGCCAGCAGCAAAGGGACTAGCGGCTCCTACGAGCAGTACTTC.

With regard to this clone: The same CDR3 can be traced to other DNA sequences in this sample. The J gene is TRBJ2-3, the V gene TRBV7-9; D is ambiguous. The CDR3 contains 13 residues. The germline V gene has CDR1 SEHNR and CDR2 FQNEAQ (reference sequence). V gave up 3 bases and J gave up 0 bases, with 4 bases separating them. The CDR3 loop is CASSLPSTDTQYF. CDR3 nucleotides: TGTGCCAGCAGCTTGCCCAGCACAGATACGCAGTATTTT. The variable domain in full, completed from reference TRBV7-9 and TRBJ2-3, reads DTGVSQNPRHKITKRGQNVTFRCDPISEHNRLYWYRQTLGQGPEFLTYFQNEAQLEKSRLLSDRFSAERPKGSFSTLEIQRTEQGDSAMYLCASSLPSTDTQYFGPGTRLTVL.

The rearrangement uses TRBV29-1 and TRBJ2-2; D gene unclear. This CDR3 comprises 11 residues. Germline CDR1 SQVTM, CDR2 ANQGSEA. Trimming removed 0 bases at V and 6 bases at J, with 2 bases between. CDR3 region: CSVEDSGELFF. The CDR3 DNA follows: TGCAGCGTTGAAGACTCCGGGGAGCTGTTTTTT.

CDR3 in amino acids: CASSAGGGGLNNEQFF. CDR3 nucleotide sequence: TGTGCCAGTAGTGCCGGTGGGGGGGGACTCAACAATGAGCAGTTCTTC. The chain joins TRBV19 to TRBJ2-1, with 7 bases identical to TRBD2. The CDR3 is 16 amino acids. Looked up from germline, CDR1 is LNHDA and CDR2 is SQIVND (reference sequence). V shed 5 bases, J shed 5 bases, and the junction held 12 bases outside the gene matches. Combining the CDR3 with reference TRBV19 and TRBJ2-1 gives the whole variable domain DGGITQSPKYLFRKEGQNVTLSCEQNLNHDAMYWYRQDPGQGLRLIYYSQIVNDFQKGDIAEGYSVSREKKESFPLTVTSAQKNPTAFYLCASSAGGGGLNNEQFFGPGTRLTVL.

The rearrangement joins TRBV29-1 to TRBJ2-7; D call uncertain. There are 12 residues in the CDR3. V was clipped by 6 bases and J by 10 bases, with 19 bases between them. Germline CDR1 reads SQVTM; CDR2 reads ANQGSEA. The chain's CDR3 is CSVIRDPYGQYF. DNA of the CDR3: TGCAGCGTAATCAGAGACCCGTACGGACAGTACTTC.

The chain employs TRBV7-6 and TRBJ2-1; possible D gene TRBD1, 6 bases. The V and J ends lost 2 bases and 2 bases respectively, with 13 bases between them. CDR1 and CDR2 (germline): SGHVS, FNYEAQ. The CDR3 has 16 amino acids. The CDR3 nucleotides read TGTGCCAGCAGCTTAAATCAGGGGCAGACCTACAATGAGCAGTTCTTC. The encoded protein is CASSLNQGQTYNEQFF.

The chain carries TRBV10-3 and TRBJ2-2, with a tentative D call TRBD2 (6 bases). V was cut by 7 bases and J by 5 bases, with 17 bases left in between. This CDR3 is 15 amino acids long. Germline V lookup: CDR1 ENHRY, CDR2 SYGVKD. CDR3 region: CAIKRKEGLTGELFF. CDR3 DNA sequence: TGTGCCATCAAGCGTAAGGAGGGCCTGACCGGGGAGCTGTTTTTT.

The chain employs TRBV25-1 and TRBJ2-3, with D maybe TRBD1 (5 bases). Germline V gene sequence: CDR1 MGHDK, CDR2 SYGVNS. V was pared by 0 bases and J by 7 bases, with 11 bases between. This CDR3 comprises 14 residues. The CDR3 here is CASSEYAGFNTQYF. CDR3 DNA: TGTGCCAGCAGTGAATATGCAGGGTTTAATACGCAGTATTTT.

The V call is TRBV4-3, the J call TRBJ2-7, with 7 bases aligning to TRBD1. The germline V gene encodes CDR1 LGHNA and CDR2 YSLEER. The CDR3 runs to 14 residues. V trimming: 0 bases; J trimming: 3 bases; junction bases outside the gene matches: 2. The CDR3 loop reads CASSQETGVYEQYF. The CDR3 DNA is TGCGCCAGCAGCCAAGAAACAGGGGTCTACGAGCAGTACTTC.

The J gene is TRBJ2-1, the V gene TRBV2; 9 bases map to TRBD2. This CDR3 has 19 residues. Germline assignment: CDR1 SNHLY and CDR2 FYNNEI. With 0 bases clipped from V and 5 bases from J, the junction kept 14 bases outside the gene matches. The CDR3 sequence is CASSEALFSPTSGDNEQFF. In DNA, the CDR3 is TGTGCCAGCAGTGAAGCGCTATTTTCCCCGACTAGCGGTGACAATGAGCAGTTCTTC.